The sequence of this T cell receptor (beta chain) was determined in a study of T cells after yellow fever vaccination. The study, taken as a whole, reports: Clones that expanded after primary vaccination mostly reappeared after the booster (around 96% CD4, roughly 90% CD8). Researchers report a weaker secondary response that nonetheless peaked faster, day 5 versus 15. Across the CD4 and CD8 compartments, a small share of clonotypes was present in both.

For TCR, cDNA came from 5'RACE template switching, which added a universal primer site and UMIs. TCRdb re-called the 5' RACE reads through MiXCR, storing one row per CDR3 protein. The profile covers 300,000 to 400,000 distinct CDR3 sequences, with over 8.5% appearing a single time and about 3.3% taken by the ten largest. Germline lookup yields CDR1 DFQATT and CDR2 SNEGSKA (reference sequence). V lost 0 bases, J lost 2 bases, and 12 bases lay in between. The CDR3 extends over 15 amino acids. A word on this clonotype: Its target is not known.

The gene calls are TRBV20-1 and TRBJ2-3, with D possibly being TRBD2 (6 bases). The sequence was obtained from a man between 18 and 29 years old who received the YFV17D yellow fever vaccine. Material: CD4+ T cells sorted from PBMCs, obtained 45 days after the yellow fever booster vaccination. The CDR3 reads CSARDRRGTTDTQYF. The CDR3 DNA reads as TGCAGTGCTAGAGATCGTCGGGGGACCACAGATACGCAGTATTTT.